The 9 T cell receptor beta chains presented below share a single source sample, sequenced in a study of shared clonotypes between healthy human individuals. The protocol was immunoSEQ multiplex PCR, while the TCRdb copy is restricted to in-frame clones and leaves out a portion. The table includes about 2.3 million clones, 85% to 95% detected once. Specimen: naive CD4+ T cells from PBMCs. Regarding subset: CD45RA+ positively selected. The receptor set was obtained from a man younger than 30 in good health. Some clones in this sample may be carry-over from other donors' samples.

This sequence joins TRBV5-1 and TRBJ2-2; 8 bases are shared with TRBD2. The CDR3 loop spans 16 amino acids. V was clipped by 3 bases and J by 0 bases; unmatched bases: 4. Germline lookup yields CDR1 SGHRS and CDR2 YFSETQ. CDR3 protein: CASSSLAGTNTGELFF. The CDR3, as DNA: TGCGCCAGCAGCTCCTTAGCGGGAACGAACACCGGGGAGCTGTTTTTT. Using reference TRBV5-1 and TRBJ2-2 for the parts outside the CDR3, the full variable domain is KAGVTQTPRYLIKTRGQQVTLSCSPISGHRSVSWYQQTPGQGLQFLFEYFSETQRNKGNFPGRFSGRQFSNSRSEMNVSTLELGDSALYLCASSSLAGTNTGELFFGEGSRLTVL.

The genes are TRBV4-2 and TRBJ1-1; tentative D call: TRBD1 (6 bases). Germline loops: CDR1 LGHNA, CDR2 YNFKEQ. The V end lost 0 bases, the J end lost 7 bases, and 15 bases lay between the germline ends. The CDR3 is 15 amino acids. The CDR3 DNA reads as TGTGCCAGCAGCCAAGATGCCCAGGGGATGAATGAAGCTTTCTTT. Protein product: CASSQDAQGMNEAFF.

CDR3 residues: CASSPPGQLNQPQHF. The CDR3 coding sequence is TGTGCCAGCAGTCCCCCTGGACAGCTCAATCAGCCCCAGCATTTT. The chain recombines TRBV28 with TRBJ1-5; tentative D call: TRBD1 (6 bases). Deletions cut 5 bases from V and 3 bases from J, with 14 bases between. Germline CDR1 reads MDHEN; CDR2 reads SYDVKM. The CDR3 sequence is 15 residues long. Combining the CDR3 with reference TRBV28 and TRBJ1-5 gives the whole variable domain DVKVTQSSRYLVKRTGEKVFLECVQDMDHENMFWYRQDPGLGLRLIYFSYDVKMKEKGDIPEGYSVSREKKERFSLILESASTNQTSMYLCASSPPGQLNQPQHFGDGTRLSIL.

This rearrangement joins TRBV2 to TRBJ1-3; D gene unclear. Per germline, CDR1 SNHLY and CDR2 FYNNEI. The ends were cut back, 7 bases at V and 4 bases at J, with 11 bases in the middle. The CDR3 sequence is 13 residues long. This CDR3 is CASKVTVGNTIYF. In nucleotides, the CDR3 is TGTGCCAGCAAGGTGACGGTCGGAAACACCATATATTTT.

This sequence joins TRBV18 and TRBJ1-5, with D perhaps matching TRBD1 (6 bases). The CDR3 is 16 amino acids. Trimming took off 2 bases at V and 0 bases at J, with 11 bases between the two ends. Germline V gene lookup returns CDR1 KGHSH and CDR2 LQKENI. CDR3 DNA: TGTGCCAGCTCACCAGGGACACCGTATAGCAATCAGCCCCAGCATTTT. Translating gives CASSPGTPYSNQPQHF.

V gene TRBV5-1 combines with J gene TRBJ2-7, with TRBD2 matching 7 bases. The CDR3 runs 13 residues. CDR1 is SGHRS and CDR2 is YFSETQ in the germline V gene. After removal of 4 bases from V and 3 bases from J, the junction contained 4 bases not matched to a gene. CDR3 DNA sequence: TGCGCCAGCAGCCCACCGGGGGGCTACGAGCAGTACTTC. This sequence encodes CASSPPGGYEQYF.

Only one count was recorded for this clone. The J gene is TRBJ2-3, the V gene TRBV7-9; D might be TRBD1 or TRBD2, each matching 6 bases. CDR1 and CDR2 from the germline V gene are SEHNR and FQNEAQ (reference sequence). The CDR3 totals 16 residues. V lost 5 bases, J lost 0 bases, and 15 bases lay in between. The CDR3 nucleotides read TGTGCCAGCAGCAAGTGGGGGGCGGAAAGCACAGATACGCAGTATTTT. Encoded protein: CASSKWGAESTDTQYF.

The chain links TRBV15 to TRBJ2-1; 11 bases match TRBD1. V lost 0 bases and J lost 8; bases outside the gene matches: 6. This CDR3 region has 16 residues. From germline, CDR1 is LNHNV and CDR2 YYDKDF (reference sequence). CDR3 loop: CATSRDYGQGADEQFF. Here the CDR3 DNA reads TGTGCCACCAGCAGAGATTATGGACAGGGGGCGGATGAGCAGTTCTTC.

This clone was recorded once. The chain employs TRBV7-8 and TRBJ1-5; the D gene is possibly TRBD1 (5 bases). This CDR3 comprises 16 residues. Germline V gene lookup returns CDR1 SGHVS and CDR2 FQNEAQ. The V end was cut by 3 bases, the J end by 0 bases, with 12 bases between. CDR3 sequence reads: CASSFPGVYSNQPQHF. The CDR3 coding sequence is TGTGCCAGCAGCTTCCCGGGGGTGTATAGCAATCAGCCCCAGCATTTT. The variable domain in full, completed from reference TRBV7-8 and TRBJ1-5, reads GAGVSQSPRYKVAKRGQDVALRCDPISGHVSLFWYQQALGQGPEFLTYFQNEAQLDKSGLPSDRFFAERPEGSVSTLKIQRTQQEDSAVYLCASSFPGVYSNQPQHFGDGTRLSIL.